The entry below gives a single TCR beta chain sequence along with its context. The method was immunoSEQ multiplex PCR; TCRdb's version includes in-frame clones alone and lacks a portion of them. The sample has fewer than 35,000 clones; 60% to 80% are singletons. These data belong to a study of sequential checkpoint blockade in melanoma. V was cut by 2 bases and J by 5 bases, with 12 bases left in between. The CDR3 consists of 14 residues. The germline gives CDR1 SGHNT, CDR2 YYREEE (reference sequence). Treatment described: randomized to nivolumab then ipilimumab (arm A) or the reverse (arm B). No patient had prior DNA-damaging chemotherapy.

This material consisted of CD8+ T cells sorted from blood (inferred from file names), taken from a patient given nivolumab and ipilimumab in sequence. The sequence derives from a human donor with melanoma. The chain is built from TRBV5-4 and TRBJ2-3; D ambiguous. The CDR3, as DNA: TGTGCCAGCAGCTTAGGAGAGGTGGGAGATACGCAGTATTTT. This sequence encodes CASSLGEVGDTQYF.